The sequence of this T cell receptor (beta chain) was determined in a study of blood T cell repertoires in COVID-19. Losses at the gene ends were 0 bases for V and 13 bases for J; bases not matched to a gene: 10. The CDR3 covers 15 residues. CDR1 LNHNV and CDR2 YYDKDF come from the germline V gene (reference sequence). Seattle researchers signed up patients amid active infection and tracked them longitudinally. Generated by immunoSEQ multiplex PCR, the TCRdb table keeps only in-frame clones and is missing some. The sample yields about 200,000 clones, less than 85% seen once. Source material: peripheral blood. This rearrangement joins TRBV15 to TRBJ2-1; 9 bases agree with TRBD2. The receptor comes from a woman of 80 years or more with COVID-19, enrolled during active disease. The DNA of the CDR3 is TGTGCCACCAGCAGAGAAATGGGACTAGCCGGTAATCAGTTCTTC. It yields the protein CATSREMGLAGNQFF.